This T cell receptor beta chain came from a study of metastatic and nonmetastatic thyroid tumors. Study information: Both malignant and benign thyroid patients supplied peripheral blood and tumor or nodule tissue samples, across which the repertoires of these patients were then compared.

There were no patients who had received any treatment before thyroid surgery. TCRdb called clones again from the PCR reads with MiXCR. This sample yields 80,000 to 85,000 clones, of which 9.5% to 15% are seen a single time; around 9% belongs to the top ten. In the case of this clone: This sequence may be a read error, since a much larger clone differs from it by one base.

The CDR3 covers 15 residues. Germline V lookup: CDR1 MGHRA, CDR2 YSYEKL. This sequence originates from a female donor with papillary thyroid cancer or a benign thyroid nodule (not recorded which). Some clones in this sample may be carry-over from other donors' samples. Sequences were obtained from tumor tissue. The chain employs TRBV4-1 and TRBJ2-5; 7 nucleotides agree with TRBD1. CDR3 in amino acids: CASSQSPGQQENQYF. The CDR3 nucleotides are TGCGCCAGCAGCCAAAGCCCGGGACAGCAAGAGAACCAGTACTTC.